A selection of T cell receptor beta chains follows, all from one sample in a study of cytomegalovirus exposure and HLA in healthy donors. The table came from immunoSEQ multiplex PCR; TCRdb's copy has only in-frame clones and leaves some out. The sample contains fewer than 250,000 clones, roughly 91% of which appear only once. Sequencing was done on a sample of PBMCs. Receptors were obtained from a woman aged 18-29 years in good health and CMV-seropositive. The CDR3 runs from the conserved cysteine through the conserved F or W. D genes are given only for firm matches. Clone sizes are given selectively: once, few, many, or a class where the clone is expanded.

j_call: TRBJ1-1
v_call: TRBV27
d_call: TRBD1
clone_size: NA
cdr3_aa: CASSQGTGEAFF
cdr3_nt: TGTGCCAGCAGTCAGGGGACAGGTGAAGCTTTCTTT

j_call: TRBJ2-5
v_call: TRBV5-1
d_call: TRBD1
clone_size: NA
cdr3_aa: CASSQGTDQETQYF
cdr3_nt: TGCGCCAGCAGCCAGGGGACAGACCAAGAGACCCAGTACTTC

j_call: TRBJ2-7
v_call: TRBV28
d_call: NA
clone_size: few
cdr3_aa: CASGQYEQYF
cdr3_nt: TGTGCCAGCGGTCAGTACGAGCAGTACTTC

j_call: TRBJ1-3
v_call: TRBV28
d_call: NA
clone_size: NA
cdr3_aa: CASSTNQGNTIYF
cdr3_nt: TGTGCCAGCAGCACCAACCAGGGGAACACCATATATTTT

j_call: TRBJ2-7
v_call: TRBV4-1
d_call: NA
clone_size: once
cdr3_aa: CASSYDSHSYEQYF
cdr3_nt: TGCGCCAGCAGCTACGACAGCCACTCCTACGAGCAGTACTTC

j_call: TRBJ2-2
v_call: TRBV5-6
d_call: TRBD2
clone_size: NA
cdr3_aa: CASSPTSHREGPTGELFF
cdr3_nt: TGTGCCAGCAGCCCGACCTCCCACCGGGAGGGACCCACCGGGGAGCTGTTTTTT

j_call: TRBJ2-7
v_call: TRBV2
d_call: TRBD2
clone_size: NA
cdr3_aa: CASRAWAGVVIYEQYF
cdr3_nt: TGTGCCAGCAGGGCTTGGGCGGGAGTAGTTATATACGAGCAGTACTTC

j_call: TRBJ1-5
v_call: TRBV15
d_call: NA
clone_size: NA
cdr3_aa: CATSSGRGSNQPQHF
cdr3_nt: TGTGCCACCAGCAGTGGTAGGGGTAGCAATCAGCCCCAGCATTTT

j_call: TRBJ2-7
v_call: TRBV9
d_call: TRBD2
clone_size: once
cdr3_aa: CASSEGLAGVYEQYF
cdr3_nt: TGTGCCAGCAGCGAGGGACTAGCGGGAGTCTACGAGCAGTACTTC

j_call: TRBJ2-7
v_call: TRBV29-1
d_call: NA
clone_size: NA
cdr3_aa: CSVRRGSYEQYF
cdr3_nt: TGCAGCGTAAGACGAGGCTCCTACGAGCAGTACTTC

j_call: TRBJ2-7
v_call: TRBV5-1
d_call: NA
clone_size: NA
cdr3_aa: CASSLGGGSSYEQYF
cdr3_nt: TGCGCCAGCAGCTTGGGAGGAGGGAGTTCCTACGAGCAGTACTTC

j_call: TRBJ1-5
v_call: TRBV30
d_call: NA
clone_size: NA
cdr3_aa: CAWATTGNQPQHF
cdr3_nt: TGTGCCTGGGCGACTACAGGCAATCAGCCCCAGCATTTT

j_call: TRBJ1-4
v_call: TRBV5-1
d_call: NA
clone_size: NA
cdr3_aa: CASSLSGPNEKLFF
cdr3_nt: TGCGCCAGCAGCTTGTCAGGGCCTAATGAAAAACTGTTTTTT

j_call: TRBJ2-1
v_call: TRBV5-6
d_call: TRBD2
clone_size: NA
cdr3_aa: CASSRILHGTSGSISGFF
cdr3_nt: TGTGCCAGCAGCCGAATATTACATGGGACTAGCGGGAGCATCAGCGGGTTCTTC

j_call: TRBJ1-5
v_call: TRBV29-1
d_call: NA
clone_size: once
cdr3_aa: CSVFDGANQPQHF
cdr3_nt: TGCAGCGTTTTCGACGGAGCCAATCAGCCCCAGCATTTT

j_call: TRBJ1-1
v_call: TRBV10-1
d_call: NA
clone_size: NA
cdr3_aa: CASSESGLTPNTEAFF
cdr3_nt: TGCGCCAGCAGTGAGTCTGGTCTGACACCCAACACTGAAGCTTTCTTT

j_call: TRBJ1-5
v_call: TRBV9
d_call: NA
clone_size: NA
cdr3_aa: CASSGGEGEWSNQPQHF
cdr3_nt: TGTGCCAGCAGCGGGGGGGAAGGGGAGTGGAGCAATCAGCCCCAGCATTTT

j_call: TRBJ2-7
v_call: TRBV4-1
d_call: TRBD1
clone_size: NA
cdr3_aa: CASSPRGGTGSSYEQYF
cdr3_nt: TGCGCCAGCAGCCCCCGTGGGGGGACAGGTTCCTCCTACGAGCAGTACTTC

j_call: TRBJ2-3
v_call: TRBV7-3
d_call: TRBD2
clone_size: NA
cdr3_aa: CASSLRGGRDTDTQYF
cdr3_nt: TGTGCCAGCAGCTTAAGGGGCGGGAGGGACACAGATACGCAGTATTTT

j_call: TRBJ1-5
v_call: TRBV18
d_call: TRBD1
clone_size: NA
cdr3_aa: CASSEGQGSNQPQHF
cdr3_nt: TGTGCCAGCTCAGAGGGACAGGGAAGCAATCAGCCCCAGCATTTT